Listed below are T cell receptor beta chains from one sample, sequenced in a study of Ad26.COV2.S vaccination and SARS-CoV-2 variants. Sequencing used immunoSEQ multiplex PCR; TCRdb keeps in-frame clones, though not all of them. The sample carries 300,000 to 350,000 clones, about 85% recorded once. Source: peripheral blood, taken in a trial of Ad26.COV2.S vaccine versus placebo. These receptors came from a person between 18 and 65 years old who received the Ad26.COV2.S COVID-19 vaccine or a placebo. CDR3s include the opening cysteine and the closing phenylalanine or tryptophan. Each record gives: V gene, J gene, clone size, D gene, CDR3 DNA, CDR3 protein. D genes are given only for firm matches. Some rows have no size entry. The others give once, few or many, or a class for an expanded clone.

TRBV3-1/TRBV3-2	TRBJ2-5	once	-	TGTGCCAGCAGCCAAACCGTGACTTCGGGGACCCAGTACTTC	CASSQTVTSGTQYF
TRBV5-5	TRBJ1-4	-	-	TGTGCCAGCAGCCCTTCATTATACAATGAAAAACTGTTTTTT	CASSPSLYNEKLFF
TRBV2	TRBJ2-1	-	-	TGTGCCAGCATCCCCCTAGCGCCCTACAATGAGCAGTTCTTC	CASIPLAPYNEQFF
TRBV11-2	TRBJ2-7	-	-	TGTGCCAGCAGCTACACAGGGAACGAGCAGTACTTC	CASSYTGNEQYF
TRBV7-6	TRBJ1-2	few	TRBD1	TGTGCCAGCAGCGGGAGACAGGGGGACCGGGGCTACACCTTC	CASSGRQGDRGYTF
TRBV25-1	TRBJ2-7	-	-	TGTGCCAGCATGGGGGGCTACGAGCAGTACTTC	CASMGGYEQYF
TRBV6-2/TRBV6-3	TRBJ1-4	-	-	TGTGCCAGCAGTTACTCGACGGCAGGTCCTAATGAAAAACTGTTTTTT	CASSYSTAGPNEKLFF
TRBV10-2	TRBJ1-5	-	TRBD1	TGCGCCAGCAGTGAGTCGACAGGGAAGCAGCCCCAGCATTTT	CASSESTGKQPQHF
TRBV9	TRBJ1-2	-	TRBD1	TGTGCCAGCAGCGCAACTCGGGACAGGGGGTTGGATGGCTACACCTTC	CASSATRDRGLDGYTF
TRBV30	TRBJ2-5	-	-	TGTGCCTGGAGTGAGACAGGCCCCCAGACCCAGTACTTC	CAWSETGPQTQYF
TRBV4-3	TRBJ1-2	few	TRBD1	TGCGCCAGCAGCTTACAGGGGGGACCTAACTATGGCTACACCTTC	CASSLQGGPNYGYTF
TRBV12-5	TRBJ2-1	-	-	TGTGCTAGTGGTTTGTCAGGGTCCAGTGAGCAGTTCTTC	CASGLSGSSEQFF
TRBV12-3/TRBV12-4	TRBJ2-3	-	-	TGTGCCAGCAGTTCGACCCCGGGTACGCAGTATTTT	CASSSTPGTQYF
TRBV27	TRBJ2-1	-	TRBD2	TGTGCCAGCAGTAGGATAGCGGGGGGTGTCAATGAGCAGTTCTTC	CASSRIAGGVNEQFF
TRBV3-1/TRBV3-2	TRBJ1-4	-	-	TGTGCCAGCAGCCAAGACAGCGCAACTAATGAAAAACTGTTTTTT	CASSQDSATNEKLFF
TRBV19	TRBJ2-1	-	-	TGTGCCAGTAGTGGGATAGAGGAAACTTCGGATGAGCAGTTCTTC	CASSGIEETSDEQFF
TRBV7-2	TRBJ1-2	-	-	TGTGCCAGCAGCCCCAGGCTGGCGGCGCGAGGTGGCTACACCTTC	CASSPRLAARGGYTF
TRBV30	TRBJ2-3	-	-	TGTGCCTGGAGTGTCCAGGGTGGGTGGACAGATACGCAGTATTTT	CAWSVQGGWTDTQYF
TRBV18	TRBJ1-1	-	-	TGTGCCAGCTCACCTTCTCAGACGGACATGAACACTGAAGCTTTCTTT	CASSPSQTDMNTEAFF
TRBV12-5	TRBJ2-5	-	-	TGTGCTAGTGGTTTAGACATGCACCAAGAGACCCAGTACTTC	CASGLDMHQETQYF
TRBV6-5	TRBJ1-2	-	-	TGTGCCAGCAGTTACAGCAAGGGACGGACCTATGGCTACACCTTC	CASSYSKGRTYGYTF
TRBV7-2	TRBJ2-7	-	-	TGTGCCAGCAGCTTAGCTTACCAGAGCTACGAGCAGTACTTC	CASSLAYQSYEQYF